This TCR beta chain was recorded in a study of T-cell memory formation after mild COVID-19. Worth noting for this clonotype: Its antigen is unidentified.

Sample barcodes and UMIs were carried by the TCR alpha and TCR beta cDNA libraries that 5'RACE generated with constant-segment primers. TCRdb recomputed calls from the 5' RACE reads with MiXCR, one row per CDR3 protein. The table includes roughly 350,000 distinct CDR3 sequences, approximately 15% detected once. Study-wide results and caveats: Contracting CD8+ clones were enriched in EMRA, CD4+ mainly in CM and EM. Some SARS-CoV-2-responding clones were already detected in memory before infection.

With V trimmed by 0 bases and J by 5 bases, 5 bases remained unmatched. The CDR3 covers 17 residues. Germline loops: CDR1 SGDLS, CDR2 YYNGEE. The sample comprised PBMCs or a T cell subset sorted from them (not recorded which). The V call is TRBV9, the J call TRBJ2-5; 15 bases agree with TRBD2. This receptor was obtained from a man aged 18-30 years who had mild COVID-19 (a few samples of this study predate the infection). Cell type and time point are not known. The CDR3 DNA reads as TGTGCCAGCAGCGTAGGGACTAGCGGGGGGGCCGAGGAGACCCAGTACTTC. The encoded protein is CASSVGTSGGAEETQYF. Drawing the rest from reference TRBV9 and TRBJ2-5, the complete variable domain is DSGVTQTPKHLITATGQRVTLRCSPRSGDLSVYWYQQSLDQGLQFLIQYYNGEERAKGNILERFSAQQFPDLHSELNLSSLELGDSALYFCASSVGTSGGAEETQYFGPGTRLLVL.